The 18 T cell receptor beta chains in this list originate from one sample, sequenced in a study of shared clonotypes between healthy human individuals. Naive CD8 cells comprised CD45RO-negative, CCR7-positively selected cells, excluding terminally differentiated effector memory CD45RA+ cells. Assay: immunoSEQ multiplex PCR; the TCRdb copy retains only in-frame clones and omits some. This table holds some 2,100,000 clones, about 92% found once. Sequencing used naive CD8+ T cells from PBMCs. The receptors were gathered from a young man in good health. Some clones in this sample may be carry-over from other donors' samples.

The rearrangement joins TRBV7-9 to TRBJ2-2; D remains ambiguous. The V end lost 2 bases, the J end lost 6 bases, and 10 bases lay between the germline ends. Germline lookup yields CDR1 SEHNR and CDR2 FQNEAQ (reference sequence). This CDR3 region has 14 residues. CDR3 loop: CASSLHSSAGELFF. CDR3 nucleotides: TGTGCCAGCAGCTTACACAGTTCGGCCGGGGAGCTGTTTTTT.

As concerns this clone: This CDR3 is also generated by other DNA sequences in the sample. The CDR3 loop is CAWRSGGSYEQYF. The CDR3 DNA follows: TGTGCCTGGAGGTCGGGGGGATCCTACGAGCAGTACTTC. The chain recombines TRBV30 with TRBJ2-7, with 7 positions matching TRBD2. The CDR3 contains 13 residues. Germline V gene lookup returns CDR1 GTSNPN and CDR2 SVGIG (reference sequence). The V segment lost 3 bases and the J segment 1 base; nucleotides outside the gene matches: 3.

The J gene is TRBJ1-3, the V gene TRBV2, with TRBD1 matching 7 bases. Germline-derived CDR1 and CDR2 are SNHLY and FYNNEI. V was clipped by 2 bases and J by 7 bases; unmatched bases: 5. This CDR3 has 14 amino acids. The chain's CDR3 is CASSEWRRGNTIYF. For the CDR3, the DNA is TGTGCCAGCAGTGAATGGCGCAGGGGGAACACCATATATTTT. Full variable domain (remainder filled in from reference TRBV2 and TRBJ1-3): EPEVTQTPSHQVTQMGQEVILRCVPISNHLYFYWYRQILGQKVEFLVSFYNNEISEKSEIFDDQFSVERPDGSNFTLKIRSTKLEDSAMYFCASSEWRRGNTIYFGEGSWLTVV.

The CDR3 DNA is TGTGCCAGCAGCTTGGGGCGGCGGGAGAGTCGGGTCGAGCAGTACTTC. Its protein is CASSLGRRESRVEQYF. The V and J genes are TRBV5-4 and TRBJ2-7, with 7 positions matching TRBD2. CDR3 size: 16 residues. V trimming: 0 bases; J trimming: 6 bases; junction bases outside the gene matches: 12. Germline V lookup: CDR1 SGHNT, CDR2 YYREEE (reference sequence).

This clone came up once. J is TRBJ2-7 and V is TRBV30; the D gene could be TRBD1 or TRBD2 (5 bases each). V dropped 5 bases and J dropped 5 bases, with 19 bases sitting between them. The CDR3 has 14 amino acids. Germline V gene sequence: CDR1 GTSNPN, CDR2 SVGIG (reference sequence). The CDR3 spells CAWGFLEGTHEQYF. Written as DNA, the CDR3 is TGTGCCTGGGGCTTTCTTGAGGGGACCCACGAGCAGTACTTC.

This chain uses TRBV7-6 with TRBJ2-7; 9 bases fit TRBD1. The CDR3 covers 15 residues. The junction had 8 bases not matched to a gene; V was cut back by 3 bases and J by 5 bases. CDR1 is SGHVS, CDR2 FNYEAQ, per germline. CDR3 coding DNA: TGTGCCAGCAGCTTCTACAGGGGGCGCGTCCACGAGCAGTACTTC. It encodes CASSFYRGRVHEQYF.

The genes are TRBV27 and TRBJ2-2, with unresolved D. The germline V gene encodes CDR1 MNHEY and CDR2 SMNVEV (reference sequence). The CDR3 length is 14 residues. Trimming removed 7 bases at V and 1 base at J, with 10 bases between. The CDR3 coding sequence is TGTGCCAGCACCCAACTCAGGAACACCGGGGAGCTGTTTTTT. This gives the protein CASTQLRNTGELFF.

This chain links TRBV2 with TRBJ1-2; TRBD1 is a possible D gene (5 bases). V lost 6 bases to trimming and J lost 12 bases, with 20 bases between them. Germline CDR1 reads SNHLY; CDR2 reads FYNNEI. The CDR3 has 13 amino acids. The CDR3 DNA reads as TGTGCCAGCAGGGGAGCAGGGCTCCTAGACGACACCTTC. Protein sequence: CASRGAGLLDDTF.

The rearrangement links TRBV19 to TRBJ2-2; D is tentatively TRBD1 or TRBD2 (5 bases each). The CDR3 is made up of 15 amino acids. From germline, CDR1 is LNHDA and CDR2 SQIVND (reference sequence). V was shortened by 5 bases and J by 6 bases, with 16 bases between the two germline ends. The CDR3, as DNA: TGTGCCAGTAGTCGTTGGGACCAACTTCCCGGGGAGCTGTTTTTT. Its translation is CASSRWDQLPGELFF.

The V call is TRBV5-1, the J call TRBJ2-7; 10 bases match TRBD1. V dropped 5 bases and J dropped 4; count of bases not matched to a gene: 6. Germline V lookup: CDR1 SGHRS, CDR2 YFSETQ. This CDR3 is 14 amino acids long. CDR3 protein: CASSPGQGFYEQYF. The CDR3 nucleotides read TGCGCCAGCAGTCCGGGACAGGGGTTTTACGAGCAGTACTTC.

The chain is built from TRBV11-2 and TRBJ2-7; 10 nucleotides agree with TRBD1. V was pared by 5 bases and J by 7 bases, with 11 bases of the junction left unmatched. The CDR3 consists of 15 residues. Germline V lookup: CDR1 SGHAT, CDR2 FQNNGV. CDR3 DNA sequence: TGTGCCAGCAGCACCCAGGGACAGGGGCAGCGGGAGCAGTACTTC. Protein product: CASSTQGQGQREQYF.

The CDR3 spells CAISESGGSHEQYF. The CDR3 nucleotides read TGTGCCATCAGTGAGTCTGGTGGTTCCCACGAGCAGTACTTC. This sequence joins TRBV10-3 and TRBJ2-7, with D unresolved. Germline V CDR1 and CDR2: ENHRY, SYGVKD. V was clipped by 0 bases and J by 5 bases, with 11 bases between them. The CDR3 totals 14 residues.

Details on this clone: Other DNA sequences in this specimen translate into the identical CDR3. The rearrangement links TRBV27 to TRBJ1-3; D is ambiguous. The CDR3 is made up of 13 amino acids. Germline lookup yields CDR1 MNHEY and CDR2 SMNVEV (reference sequence). V lost 5 bases and J 4 bases, leaving 9 bases between the germline ends. The CDR3 loop is CASSPGRGNTIYF. The CDR3 DNA sequence: TGTGCCAGCAGTCCCGGGAGGGGAAACACCATATATTTT.

This chain connects TRBV27 to TRBJ1-2, with 8 bases identical to TRBD1. Germline assignment: CDR1 MNHEY and CDR2 SMNVEV (reference sequence). CDR3 length equals 16 residues. Losses at the gene ends were 3 bases for V and 8 bases for J; bases not matched to a gene: 14. In nucleotides, the CDR3 is TGTGCCAGCAGTTTGGTTCCAGGGGGCGGGCGAGGGGGCTACACCTTC. This translates into CASSLVPGGGRGGYTF.

This chain joins TRBV7-2 and TRBJ2-1; 9 bases agree with TRBD2. The V segment lost 5 bases and the J segment 2 bases; nucleotides outside the gene matches: 7. Germline V CDR1 and CDR2: SGHTA, FQGNSA. This CDR3 is built from 16 residues. CDR3 sequence reads: CASSHSSGRAYNEQFF. For the CDR3, the DNA is TGTGCCAGCAGCCACAGTAGCGGGAGAGCCTACAATGAGCAGTTCTTC.

As regards this clone: Other DNA sequences in this specimen translate into the identical CDR3. This chain connects TRBV30 to TRBJ2-7; 9 positions agree with TRBD1. The CDR3 has 13 amino acids. From germline, CDR1 is GTSNPN and CDR2 SVGIG (reference sequence). The V and J ends lost 3 bases and 3 bases, in that order; junction bases with no gene match: 3. Here the CDR3 DNA reads TGTGCCTGGAGAGACAGGGGGATCTACGAGCAGTACTTC. It codes for CAWRDRGIYEQYF.

This sequence joins TRBV15 and TRBJ2-5; 7 bases align to TRBD1. Unmatched junction bases numbered 15, after V lost 4 bases and J lost 4 bases. The CDR3 sequence is 17 residues long. Germline V gene data show CDR1 as LNHNV and CDR2 as YYDKDF (reference sequence). The CDR3: CATSTEVEVRGRETQYF. In nucleotides, the CDR3 is TGTGCCACCAGCACCGAGGTAGAGGTGAGGGGGCGAGAGACCCAGTACTTC.

The DNA of the CDR3 is TGTGCCAGCAGCTCGGAATACACAGATACGCAGTATTTT. As protein: CASSSEYTDTQYF. The J gene is TRBJ2-3, the V gene TRBV5-4; no definite D call. Germline V gives CDR1 SGHNT, CDR2 YYREEE (reference sequence). Trimming stripped 3 bases from V and 2 bases from J, with 7 bases between. The CDR3 is 13 residues long. Full variable domain (remainder filled in from reference TRBV5-4 and TRBJ2-3): ETGVTQSPTHLIKTRGQQVTLRCSSQSGHNTVSWYQQALGQGPQFIFQYYREEENGRGNFPPRFSGLQFPNYSSELNVNALELDDSALYLCASSSEYTDTQYFGPGTRLTVL.